This T cell receptor (beta chain) was profiled in a study of siplizumab effects on memory and regulatory T cells. Notes on the study in general: Naive T cells were seen as more diverse than memory cells and as major alloresponse contributors.

This clone was seen only a few times. The antigen is not known. Every sample had roughly 100,000 of its TCR templates assayed. TCRdb's copy holds only in-frame clones and misses some; the assay was immunoSEQ multiplex PCR. The sample shows some 100,000 clones, approximately 96% of them seen only once. Among a few donor pairs, the unstimulated naive, memory, effector memory and TEMRA subsets underwent sequencing. Germline V gene sequence: CDR1 LNHDA, CDR2 SQIVND (reference sequence). The CDR3 length is 12 residues. Trimming cost V 5 bases and J 7 bases, with 6 bases left between them. The sample consisted of naive CD4+ T cells sorted from blood. This sequence originates from a human donor in good health. The chain couples TRBV19 to TRBJ1-6; D is unresolved. The CDR3: CASSPANSPLHF. For the CDR3, the DNA is TGTGCCAGTAGTCCCGCAAATTCACCCCTCCACTTT.